These 12 T cell receptor beta chains came from one sample sequenced in a study of T cell responses to AZD1222 COVID-19 vaccine. Profiling relied on immunoSEQ multiplex PCR, and the TCRdb table lists in-frame clones only, not all of them. The repertoire includes fewer than 85,000 clones, about 90% of them detected once, and approximately 7% sits in the top ten. This sample comprised peripheral blood, obtained on day 0 of MenACWY control vaccination. Every receptor here comes from an adult in good health.

The chain is built from TRBV7-2 and TRBJ2-5; 9 bases align to TRBD2. Germline V gene sequence: CDR1 SGHTA, CDR2 FQGNSA. The trim removed 7 bases at V and 0 bases at J, leaving 3 bases unmatched. This CDR3 is 14 amino acids long. The CDR3 DNA is TGTGCCAGCATAGCGGGAGTGTACCAAGAGACCCAGTACTTC. This gives the protein CASIAGVYQETQYF.

The chain carries TRBV9 and TRBJ2-5; TRBD1 might be the D (6 bases). The CDR3 extends over 13 amino acids. Germline CDR1 SGDLS, CDR2 YYNGEE. V lost 0 bases to trimming and J lost 4 bases, with 7 bases between them. The DNA for the CDR3 is TGTGCCAGCAGCGTAGGAGGGGGAGAGACCCAGTACTTC. It specifies CASSVGGGETQYF.

The rearrangement uses TRBV7-2 and TRBJ2-2; D not certain. Germline CDR1 reads SGHTA; CDR2 reads FQGNSA. CDR3 length: 15 amino acids. V lost 1 base, J lost 4 bases, and 10 bases lay in between. Here the CDR3 DNA reads TGTGCCAGCAGCTTAGTCTCAGGCTCCACCGGGGAGCTGTTTTTT. Amino acid sequence: CASSLVSGSTGELFF. Full variable domain (outside the CDR3, taken from reference TRBV7-2 and TRBJ2-2): GAGVSQSPSNKVTEKGKDVELRCDPISGHTALYWYRQSLGQGLEFLIYFQGNSAPDKSGLPSDRFSAERTGGSVSTLTIQRTQQEDSAVYLCASSLVSGSTGELFFGEGSRLTVL.

The rearrangement links TRBV5-1 to TRBJ2-3; D is unresolved. In germline, CDR1 is SGHRS, CDR2 YFSETQ. V was clipped by 4 bases and J by 1 base, with 10 bases between them. This CDR3 spans 14 amino acids. In DNA form, the CDR3 reads TGCGCCAGCAGCCTTCGACTGGGCACAGATACGCAGTATTTT. It is translated as CASSLRLGTDTQYF. Full variable domain (missing parts from reference TRBV5-1 and TRBJ2-3): KAGVTQTPRYLIKTRGQQVTLSCSPISGHRSVSWYQQTPGQGLQFLFEYFSETQRNKGNFPGRFSGRQFSNSRSEMNVSTLELGDSALYLCASSLRLGTDTQYFGPGTRLTVL.

V and J are TRBV29-1 and TRBJ1-4; 8 bases match TRBD1. This CDR3 is 15 amino acids long. V lost 0 bases to trimming and J lost 8 bases; unmatched junction nucleotides: 8. The germline V gene encodes CDR1 SQVTM and CDR2 ANQGSEA. For the CDR3, the DNA is TGCAGCGTTGAAGACCCTCAGGGGGCAAGGGAAAAACTGTTTTTT. Protein sequence: CSVEDPQGAREKLFF.

This clone was found a few times. The rearrangement joins TRBV19 to TRBJ2-1; 8 nucleotides match TRBD2. Unmatched junction bases numbered 1, after V lost 3 bases and J lost 0 bases. The CDR3 runs to 15 residues. Per the germline V gene, CDR1 is LNHDA and CDR2 is SQIVND (reference sequence). CDR3 protein: CASSISGVSYNEQFF. The CDR3 DNA is TGTGCCAGTAGTATTAGCGGGGTCTCCTACAATGAGCAGTTCTTC.

The chain carries TRBV7-8 and TRBJ2-2; TRBD2 is a possible D gene (6 bases). V dropped 1 base and J dropped 11 bases, with 11 bases sitting between them. The CDR3 consists of 13 residues. Germline V gives CDR1 SGHVS, CDR2 FQNEAQ. CDR3 in amino acids: CASSLDRRGELFF. CDR3 bases: TGTGCCAGCAGCTTAGATCGGAGGGGAGAGCTGTTTTTT.

The genes are TRBV28 and TRBJ1-3, with D perhaps TRBD1 (6 bases). Germline CDR1 MDHEN, CDR2 SYDVKM. The V and J ends lost 6 bases and 2 bases respectively, with 11 bases between them. The CDR3 is made up of 14 amino acids. This CDR3 is CASSQTGAGNTIYF. The CDR3 DNA follows: TGTGCCAGCAGCCAGACAGGCGCTGGAAACACCATATATTTT.

J is TRBJ1-2 and V is TRBV19; weak D call: TRBD1 (6 bases). V was clipped by 4 bases and J by 3 bases, with 18 bases between them. CDR3 length: 16 residues. Germline V CDR1 and CDR2: LNHDA, SQIVND (reference sequence). CDR3 region: CASSTGTLSAHYGYTF. CDR3 sequence (DNA): TGTGCCAGTAGTACCGGGACACTCTCCGCCCACTATGGCTACACCTTC.

The chain employs TRBV30 and TRBJ1-1; TRBD1 matches 9 bases. Germline V gene data show CDR1 as GTSNPN and CDR2 as SVGIG (reference sequence). With 8 bases clipped from V and 1 base from J, the junction kept 11 bases outside the gene matches. The CDR3 extends over 15 amino acids. CDR3: CAGGQGWSSNTEAFF. The CDR3 DNA is TGTGCCGGGGGACAGGGTTGGTCCTCGAACACTGAAGCTTTCTTT.

The chain links TRBV19 to TRBJ2-7; D is unresolved. Germline V gives CDR1 LNHDA, CDR2 SQIVND (reference sequence). The CDR3 has 14 residues. V dropped 6 bases and J dropped 5 bases, with 17 bases sitting between them. Here the CDR3 reads CASRRASGLDEQYF. The CDR3 DNA reads TGTGCCAGTAGAAGGGCTAGTGGTTTGGACGAGCAGTACTTC.

This chain links TRBV6-1 with TRBJ2-3, with D maybe TRBD1 (5 bases). Germline loops: CDR1 MNHNS, CDR2 SASEGT. V lost 3 bases and J 1 base, leaving 11 bases between the germline ends. The CDR3 spans 15 residues. The CDR3 reads CASSDVGAGTDTQYF. CDR3 bases: TGTGCCAGCAGTGATGTAGGGGCCGGCACAGATACGCAGTATTTT.